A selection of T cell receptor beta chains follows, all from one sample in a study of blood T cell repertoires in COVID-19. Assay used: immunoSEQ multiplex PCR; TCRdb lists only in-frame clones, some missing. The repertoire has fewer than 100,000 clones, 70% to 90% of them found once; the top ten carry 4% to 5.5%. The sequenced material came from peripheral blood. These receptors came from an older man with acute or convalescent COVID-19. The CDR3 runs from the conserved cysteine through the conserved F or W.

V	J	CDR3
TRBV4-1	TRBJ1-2	CASSQVEKGGGGYTF
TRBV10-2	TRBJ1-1	CASKQGAMNTEAFF
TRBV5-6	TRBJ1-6	CASRRQGFDNSPLHF
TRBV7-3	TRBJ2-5	CASSSGRETQYF
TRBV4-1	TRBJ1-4	CASSPGQGRPNEKLFF
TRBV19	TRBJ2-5	CASTPARGEVNQETQYF
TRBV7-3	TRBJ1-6	CASSLFAGSNSPLHF
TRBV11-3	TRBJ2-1	CASSLGAGNNEQFF
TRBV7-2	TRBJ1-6	CASSPVNGRGSPLHF
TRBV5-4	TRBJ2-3	CASSFKQGRTDTQYF
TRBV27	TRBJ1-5	CASSFDRHSALNQPQHF
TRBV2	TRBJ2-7	CASRQDRGRSYEQYF
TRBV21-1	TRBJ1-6	CASRLPGGGDDSPLHF
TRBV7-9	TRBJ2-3	CASSKRTGSTDTQYF
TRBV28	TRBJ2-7	CASSYDLGTGRLYEQYF
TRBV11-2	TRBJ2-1	CASSLHQAPPNEQFF
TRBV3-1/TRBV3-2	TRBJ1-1	CASSPLVRDTEAFF
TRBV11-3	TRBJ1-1	CASSLNTGGTEAFF
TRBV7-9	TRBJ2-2	CASSPHGPTNTGELFF
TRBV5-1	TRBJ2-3	CASSSIAGGSTDTQYF
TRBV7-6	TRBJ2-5	CASSRSGTSGGARETQYF
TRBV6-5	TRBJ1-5	CASIGGNSNQPQHF
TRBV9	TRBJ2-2	CASSVGGGRGPNTGELFF
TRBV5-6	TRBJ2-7	CASSLGQGSYEQYF
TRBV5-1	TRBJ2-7	CASRRDRSLYEQYF
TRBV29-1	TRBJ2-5	CSVATGWTQYF
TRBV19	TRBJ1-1	CASSTTGNTEAFF
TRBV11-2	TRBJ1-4	CASSLEGRSNEKLFF
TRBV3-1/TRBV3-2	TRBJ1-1	CASSQDGSGRMNTEAFF
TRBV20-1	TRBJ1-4	CSAQQGPSLFF
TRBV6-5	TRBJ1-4	CASSRDRAGEKLFF
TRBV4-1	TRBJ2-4	CASSPLADLSENIQYF
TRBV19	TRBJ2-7	CASSIRDRDYEQYF
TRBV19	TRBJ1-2	CASSIGRDNGYTF
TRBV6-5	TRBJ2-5	CASSYSLAGTQYF
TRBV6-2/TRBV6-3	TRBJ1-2	CASSISNYGYTF
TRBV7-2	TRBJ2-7	CASSTGTGGFYEQYF
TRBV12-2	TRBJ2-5	CASRLVFRTSGQETQYF
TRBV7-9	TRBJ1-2	CASSLADEGGYGYTF
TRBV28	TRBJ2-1	CASSYPGTSGGGEQFF
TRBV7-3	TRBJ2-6	CASSIDTAGANVLTF
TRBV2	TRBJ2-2	CASSEVAANTGELFF